This T cell receptor beta chain was documented in a study of T cells in tuberculosis. Study-wide results and limits: Selection depended on which cryopreserved specimens were available.

Generated by immunoSEQ multiplex PCR, the TCRdb table keeps only in-frame clones and is missing some. The data show under 45,000 clones, around 95% seen once. J gave up 3 bases and V 3 bases, and 0 bases lay outside the gene matches. The CDR3 has 13 residues. The germline V gene has CDR1 SGHAT and CDR2 FQNNGV. Only one count was recorded for this clone. The antigen is unknown. The origin of this receptor is a donor aged 10-29 years with latent tuberculosis or without tuberculosis infection. The V and J genes are TRBV11-2 and TRBJ1-1; TRBD1 agrees at 8 bases. Input material: PBMCs. The CDR3 is CASSLGQDTEAFF. In nucleotides, the CDR3 is TGTGCCAGCAGCTTGGGACAGGACACTGAAGCTTTCTTT.